These 17 T cell receptor beta chains were all obtained from the same sample, sequenced in a study of blood T cell repertoires in COVID-19 (dated by TCRdb to the early 2020s). Library construction relied on the immunoSEQ multiplex PCR assay. TCRdb carries this immuneACCESS record with in-frame sequences only. Its versions omit some clonotypes, under half of them owing to an unresolved V gene in the studies checked, with the rest unexplained. This sample gives some 98,000 clones in total; 65% to 90% of them show up just once. Of the sample, approximately 10% falls within the top ten clones. Sequencing was carried out using peripheral blood. These receptors all come from a man between 65 and 79 years old with active or convalescent COVID-19.

The chain combines TRBV18 with TRBJ2-7; D gene ambiguous. The CDR3 runs 12 residues. Trimming removed 6 bases at V and 7 bases at J, with 13 bases between. The germline CDR1 and CDR2 sequences are KGHSH and LQKENI. The CDR3 nucleotides read TGTGCCAGCTCTCTAGGCGCCGATGAGCAGTACTTC. Translation gives CASSLGADEQYF. Combining the CDR3 with reference TRBV18 and TRBJ2-7 gives the whole variable domain NAGVMQNPRHLVRRRGQEARLRCSPMKGHSHVYWYRQLPEEGLKFMVYLQKENIIDESGMPKERFSAEFPKEGPSILRIQQVVRGDSAAYFCASSLGADEQYFGPGTRLTVT.

V gene TRBV7-9 combines with J gene TRBJ1-4; D uncertain. V shed 5 bases and J shed 0 bases, with 7 bases lying between them. The germline CDR1 and CDR2 sequences are SEHNR and FQNEAQ (reference sequence). The CDR3 covers 14 residues. CDR3 loop: CASSPRATNEKLFF. The CDR3, as DNA: TGTGCCAGCAGCCCGCGGGCAACTAATGAAAAACTGTTTTTT.

This chain joins TRBV15 and TRBJ2-1, with TRBD2 matching over 8 bases. V lost 3 bases, J lost 7 bases, and 8 bases stayed unmatched. The CDR3 is made up of 15 amino acids. In germline, CDR1 is LNHNV, CDR2 YYDKDF (reference sequence). CDR3: CATSSPTLAVNEQFF. CDR3 coding DNA: TGTGCCACCAGCAGTCCCACACTAGCGGTGAATGAGCAGTTCTTC.

This clone occurred once. This chain uses TRBV3-1 (or the pseudogene TRBV3-2) with TRBJ2-1; 8 bases match TRBD2. CDR1 and CDR2 (germline): LGHDT, YNNKEL (reference sequence). With 3 bases clipped from V and 6 bases from J, the junction kept 7 bases outside the gene matches. The CDR3 has 15 amino acids. CDR3 sequence: CASSHTLRGGNEQFF. The CDR3 DNA is TGTGCCAGCAGCCACACCCTTCGGGGGGGCAATGAGCAGTTCTTC.

The chain combines TRBV9 with TRBJ2-1; 13 bases are a match to TRBD2. CDR3 length: 17 amino acids. Germline trimming cut 3 bases from V and 6 bases from J; bases unmatched to any gene: 9. Germline V gene data show CDR1 as SGDLS and CDR2 as YYNGEE. CDR3 sequence reads: CASSALSGTSGVNEQFF. The CDR3 nucleotides are TGTGCCAGCAGCGCGTTATCCGGGACTAGCGGGGTCAATGAGCAGTTCTTC.

This chain links TRBV6-2 or TRBV6-3 with TRBJ2-5, with 10 bases fitting TRBD1. CDR1 is MNHEY, CDR2 SVGEGT, per germline. With V trimmed by 4 bases and J by 5 bases, 4 bases remained unmatched. The CDR3 loop spans 14 amino acids. This chain's CDR3 is CASSLTGGWETQYF. DNA for the CDR3: TGTGCCAGCAGTTTGACAGGGGGCTGGGAGACCCAGTACTTC.

The chain links TRBV6-1 to TRBJ2-5; the D is unclear. Germline CDR1 MNHNS, CDR2 SASEGT. The CDR3 totals 14 residues. Trimming took 2 bases from V and 0 from J, leaving 7 bases between them. Here the CDR3 DNA reads TGTGCCAGCAGTGAAATATTGTACCAAGAGACCCAGTACTTC. Amino acids: CASSEILYQETQYF.

This rearrangement joins TRBV7-8 to TRBJ2-7; the D is unclear. The V end was cut by 4 bases, the J end by 4 bases, with 5 bases between. Germline lookup yields CDR1 SGHVS and CDR2 FQNEAQ. The CDR3 covers 11 residues. In nucleotides, the CDR3 is TGTGCCAGCAGCTCCTATTACGAGCAGTACTTC. This encodes CASSSYYEQYF.

The chain combines TRBV14 with TRBJ2-3; 9 bases line up with TRBD2. This CDR3 is 16 amino acids long. Germline CDR1 SGHDN, CDR2 FVKESK. The ends lost 4 bases at V and 4 bases at J; junction bases unmatched: 9. The CDR3 loop reads CASSPWGSGGSDTQYF. For the CDR3, the DNA is TGTGCCAGCAGCCCCTGGGGTAGCGGGGGCTCAGATACGCAGTATTTT.

V and J are TRBV20-1 and TRBJ2-1; D remains unclear. V was cut by 3 bases and J by 8 bases, with 11 bases left in between. Germline V gives CDR1 DFQATT, CDR2 SNEGSKA (reference sequence). This CDR3 has 12 residues. CDR3 sequence: CSASRGTDEQFF. CDR3 coding DNA: TGCAGTGCTAGTCGCGGCACGGATGAGCAGTTCTTC.

This clone was found a few times. V usage is TRBV6-5 and J usage is TRBJ2-5; 8 bases align to TRBD2. The CDR3 loop spans 15 amino acids. Per germline, CDR1 MNHEY and CDR2 SVGAGI. J lost 5 bases, V lost 6 bases, and 11 bases had no gene match. DNA of the CDR3: TGTGCCAGCAGGGGATTTCGGGGGGGGTTTGAGACCCAGTACTTC. Residues: CASRGFRGGFETQYF.

The genes are TRBV18 and TRBJ2-7; D is unclear. Trimming removed 4 bases at V and 0 bases at J, with 4 bases between. The germline gives CDR1 KGHSH, CDR2 LQKENI. This CDR3 has 12 amino acids. CDR3 sequence: CASSLSSYEQYF. The DNA for the CDR3 is TGTGCCAGCTCACTCAGCTCCTACGAGCAGTACTTC. The whole variable domain, filled in from reference TRBV18 and TRBJ2-7, reads NAGVMQNPRHLVRRRGQEARLRCSPMKGHSHVYWYRQLPEEGLKFMVYLQKENIIDESGMPKERFSAEFPKEGPSILRIQQVVRGDSAAYFCASSLSSYEQYFGPGTRLTVT.

V and J are TRBV10-1 and TRBJ1-1; D is undetermined. V was clipped by 2 bases and J by 6 bases, with 10 bases between them. The CDR3 sequence is 13 residues long. Germline V gene data show CDR1 as WNHNN and CDR2 as SYGVQD (reference sequence). The CDR3 loop reads CASSEQRDSEAFF. The CDR3 DNA reads TGCGCCAGCAGTGAGCAGCGGGATTCTGAAGCTTTCTTT.

V gene TRBV7-9 combines with J gene TRBJ1-2; no firm D call. The ends were cut back, 5 bases at V and 4 bases at J, with 11 bases in the middle. The CDR3 has 13 residues. The germline V gene encodes CDR1 SEHNR and CDR2 FQNEAQ (reference sequence). CDR3 in amino acids: CASSRHSSYGYTF. CDR3 nucleotides: TGTGCCAGCAGCCGACACTCCAGCTATGGCTACACCTTC.

V gene TRBV5-1 combines with J gene TRBJ2-1; 7 bases are shared with TRBD1. The length of the CDR3 is 14 residues. The V segment lost 1 base and the J segment 3 bases; nucleotides outside the gene matches: 1. Per germline, CDR1 SGHRS and CDR2 YFSETQ. The CDR3 sequence is CASSLRQGYNEQFF. The DNA for the CDR3 is TGCGCCAGCAGCTTGCGACAGGGCTACAATGAGCAGTTCTTC.

The chain uses TRBV9 and TRBJ2-1; TRBD2 aligns across 8 bases. The germline gives CDR1 SGDLS, CDR2 YYNGEE. The V and J ends lost 2 bases and 1 base, in that order; junction bases with no gene match: 8. This CDR3 region has 17 residues. The CDR3 DNA follows: TGTGCCAGCAGCGTGACTAGCGCAACCTTATCCTACAATGAGCAGTTCTTC. It is translated as CASSVTSATLSYNEQFF. The variable domain in full, with the rest retrieved from reference TRBV9 and TRBJ2-1, is DSGVTQTPKHLITATGQRVTLRCSPRSGDLSVYWYQQSLDQGLQFLIQYYNGEERAKGNILERFSAQQFPDLHSELNLSSLELGDSALYFCASSVTSATLSYNEQFFGPGTRLTVL.

This clone was counted between two and nine times. The V and J genes are TRBV5-1 and TRBJ1-2, with TRBD1 matching 7 bases. The CDR3 runs to 15 residues. Germline assignment: CDR1 SGHRS and CDR2 YFSETQ. V was pared by 3 bases and J by 2 bases, with 7 bases of the junction left unmatched. In DNA, the CDR3 is TGCGCCAGCAGCTGGGGACAGTCTAAAAACTATGGCTACACCTTC. It yields the protein CASSWGQSKNYGYTF.